Below are 9 T cell receptor beta chains sequenced from a single sample in a study of blood T cell repertoires in COVID-19. Sequencing was performed with immunoSEQ multiplex PCR; in TCRdb, only in-frame clones are kept and a portion is missing. Of around 310,000 clones listed, 90% are singletons. Sequences were obtained from peripheral blood. The receptors were gathered from a woman aged 40 to 50 with COVID-19, enrolled during active disease.

J is TRBJ2-5 and V is TRBV5-1, with 8 bases aligning to TRBD1. Germline V gene data show CDR1 as SGHRS and CDR2 as YFSETQ. The CDR3 extends over 15 amino acids. V was pared by 3 bases and J by 0 bases, with 4 bases of the junction left unmatched. The CDR3 DNA reads as TGCGCCAGCAGCTGGGACAGGCCGTACCAAGAGACCCAGTACTTC. Translation gives CASSWDRPYQETQYF.

V is TRBV5-1 and J is TRBJ2-7; a weak D match, TRBD2 (6 bases). CDR1 and CDR2 (germline): SGHRS, YFSETQ. This CDR3 contains 14 residues. Trimming stripped 7 bases from V and 4 bases from J, with 18 bases between. The CDR3 sequence: CASGISGRGYEQYF. The CDR3 DNA reads as TGCGCCAGCGGTATTAGCGGTCGGGGGTACGAGCAGTACTTC.

The gene calls are TRBV4-2 and TRBJ2-6, with 10 bases that match TRBD1. Germline-derived CDR1 and CDR2 are LGHNA and YNFKEQ. V lost 6 bases to trimming and J lost 1 base; unmatched junction nucleotides: 9. The CDR3 runs 18 residues. The CDR3 spells CASSRPGQGFSGANVLTF. Written as DNA, the CDR3 is TGTGCCAGCAGTCGACCGGGACAGGGGTTTTCTGGGGCCAACGTCCTGACTTTC.

The gene calls are TRBV14 and TRBJ1-4; D gene ambiguous. CDR1 is SGHDN and CDR2 is FVKESK in the germline V gene. This CDR3 region has 14 residues. Trimming took off 1 base at V and 6 bases at J, with 9 bases between the two ends. Here the CDR3 DNA reads TGTGCCAGCAGCCAAGGGCCAACCGATGAAAAACTGTTTTTT. Residues: CASSQGPTDEKLFF. The variable domain in full, completed from reference TRBV14 and TRBJ1-4, reads EAGVTQFPSHSVIEKGQTVTLRCDPISGHDNLYWYRRVMGKEIKFLLHFVKESKQDESGMPNNRFLAERTGGTYSTLKVQPAELEDSGVYFCASSQGPTDEKLFFGSGTQLSVL.

This rearrangement joins TRBV7-8 to TRBJ2-5, with TRBD2 identical over 11 bases. In germline, CDR1 is SGHVS, CDR2 FQNEAQ. Trimming cost V 1 base and J 8 bases; bases outside gene matches: 12. The CDR3 runs 17 residues. This CDR3 is CASSLGTSGYYRGTQYF. For the CDR3, the DNA is TGTGCCAGCAGCTTAGGGACTAGCGGGTACTACAGAGGAACCCAGTACTTC.

This rearrangement joins TRBV10-2 to TRBJ1-5, with 8 bases fitting TRBD1. Per germline, CDR1 WSHSY and CDR2 SAAADI. This CDR3 is 15 amino acids long. V gave up 6 bases and J gave up 2 bases; unmatched junction bases: 6. CDR3 DNA sequence: TGCGCCAGCAGCCTCCAGGGGGCAGGCAATCAGCCCCAGCATTTT. As protein: CASSLQGAGNQPQHF.

V is TRBV6-5 and J is TRBJ1-5; 7 bases line up with TRBD1. Germline-derived CDR1 and CDR2 are MNHEY and SVGAGI. The V segment lost 8 bases and the J segment 4 bases; nucleotides outside the gene matches: 11. The CDR3 sequence is 15 residues long. The CDR3 region is CASRQGRGWNQPQHF. CDR3 bases: TGTGCCAGCCGACAGGGACGGGGATGGAATCAGCCCCAGCATTTT.

The table lists this clone with a few counts. The rearrangement uses TRBV2 and TRBJ1-2; D might be TRBD1 (5 bases). Germline CDR1 is SNHLY and CDR2 is FYNNEI. The ends were cut back, 7 bases at V and 7 bases at J, with 25 bases in the middle. The CDR3 has 16 amino acids. The CDR3 is CASTERAGHNLSGYTF. The CDR3 bases are TGTGCCAGCACGGAGCGGGCAGGGCACAACTTGAGTGGCTACACCTTC.

This rearrangement joins TRBV12-3 or TRBV12-4 to TRBJ1-2; 7 bases map to TRBD1. The V gene end was trimmed by 10 bases and the J gene end by 4 bases; junction bases not matched to a gene: 9. The CDR3 covers 13 residues. CDR3 loop: CATALGQAYGYTF. Here the CDR3 DNA reads TGTGCCACCGCCTTAGGACAGGCCTATGGCTACACCTTC.